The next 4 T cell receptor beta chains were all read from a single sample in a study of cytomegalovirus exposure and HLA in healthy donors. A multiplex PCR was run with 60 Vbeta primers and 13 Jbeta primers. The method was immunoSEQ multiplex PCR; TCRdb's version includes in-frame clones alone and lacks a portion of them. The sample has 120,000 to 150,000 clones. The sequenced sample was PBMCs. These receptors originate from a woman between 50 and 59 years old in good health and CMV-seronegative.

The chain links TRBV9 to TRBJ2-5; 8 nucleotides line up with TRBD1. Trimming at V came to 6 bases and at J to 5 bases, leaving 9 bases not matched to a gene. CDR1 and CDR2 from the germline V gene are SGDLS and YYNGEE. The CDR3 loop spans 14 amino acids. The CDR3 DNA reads TGTGCCAGCAACCCCCAGGGGGCGAAGGAGACCCAGTACTTC. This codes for CASNPQGAKETQYF.

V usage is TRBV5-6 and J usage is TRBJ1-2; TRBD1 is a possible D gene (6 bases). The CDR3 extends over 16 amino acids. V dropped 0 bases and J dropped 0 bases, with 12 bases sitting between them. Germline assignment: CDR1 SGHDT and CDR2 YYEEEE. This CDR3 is CASSLAGTRANYGYTF. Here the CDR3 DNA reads TGTGCCAGCAGCTTGGCCGGGACAAGGGCTAACTATGGCTACACCTTC.

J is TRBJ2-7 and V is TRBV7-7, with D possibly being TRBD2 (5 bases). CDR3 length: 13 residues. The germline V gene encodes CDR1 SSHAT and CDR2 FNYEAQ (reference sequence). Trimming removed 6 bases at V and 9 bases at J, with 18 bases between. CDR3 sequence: CASSSTTRDLQYF. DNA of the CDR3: TGTGCCAGCAGTTCGACAACGAGGGATTTGCAGTACTTC.

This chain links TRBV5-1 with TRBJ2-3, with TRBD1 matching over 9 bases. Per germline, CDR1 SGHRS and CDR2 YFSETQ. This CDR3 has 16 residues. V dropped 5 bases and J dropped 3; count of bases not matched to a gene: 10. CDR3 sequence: CASRRGQGRMTDTQYF. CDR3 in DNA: TGCGCCAGCAGGAGGGGACAGGGAAGGATGACAGATACGCAGTATTTT.